These 10 T cell receptor beta chains were sequenced from one sample in a study of response to subunit inactivated influenza vaccine. TCRdb re-derived calls from the RT-PCR reads in MiXCR, one entry per CDR3 protein. Of about 650,000 distinct CDR3 sequences detected, 12% to 15% appear once; the ten largest clones hold roughly 7.2%. This material consisted of PBMCs from blood, taken 14 to 15 days before vaccination. These receptors were obtained from a man aged 50 to 59 who received an inactivated influenza vaccine.

The chain recombines TRBV5-1 with TRBJ2-5; no reliable D call. CDR1 is SGHRS and CDR2 is YFSETQ in the germline V gene. There are 11 residues in the CDR3. The V end was cut by 4 bases, the J end by 7 bases, with 8 bases between. The CDR3 bases are TGCGCCAGCAGCCCCGATGTGACCCAGTACTTC. Amino acid sequence: CASSPDVTQYF.

V and J are TRBV6-5 and TRBJ2-5, with D perhaps TRBD1 (5 bases). Looked up from germline, CDR1 is MNHEY and CDR2 is SVGAGI. The length of the CDR3 is 15 residues. The V end was cut by 0 bases, the J end by 0 bases, with 8 bases between. The DNA of the CDR3 is TGTGCCAGCAGTTACTCGACAGAATACCAAGAGACCCAGTACTTC. Translated: CASSYSTEYQETQYF.

This sequence joins TRBV29-1 and TRBJ1-2; D gene ambiguous. CDR1 is SQVTM, CDR2 ANQGSEA, per germline. With 7 bases removed from V and 3 bases from J, the gap between germline ends came to 15 bases. The CDR3 is 13 amino acids. CDR3 amino acids: CSAPVGNDYGYTF. In nucleotides, the CDR3 is TGCAGCGCTCCTGTGGGAAACGACTATGGCTACACCTTC.

V gene TRBV13 combines with J gene TRBJ2-1; TRBD2 agrees at 12 bases. Germline lookup yields CDR1 PRHDT and CDR2 FYEKMQ (reference sequence). After removal of 0 bases from V and 13 bases from J, the junction contained 4 bases not matched to a gene. The CDR3 spans 14 residues. The CDR3 region is CASSLGRTSGKQFF. The CDR3 DNA sequence: TGTGCCAGCAGCTTAGGTCGGACTAGCGGGAAACAGTTCTTC.

A word on this clonotype: A read error may explain this, as a much larger clone is one base away. The V gene is TRBV20-1, the J gene TRBJ2-5; TRBD2 might be the D (5 bases). Deletions cut 6 bases from V and 10 bases from J, with 18 bases between. This CDR3 region has 12 residues. CDR1 is DFQATT and CDR2 is SNEGSKA in the germline V gene (reference sequence). The CDR3 sequence is CSAPRTPEGQYF. CDR3 coding DNA: TGCAGTGCCCCTAGGACTCCCGAGGGCCAGTACTTC.

V and J are TRBV27 and TRBJ2-7; the match to TRBD1 covers 9 bases. Germline V gene lookup returns CDR1 MNHEY and CDR2 SMNVEV (reference sequence). V shed 2 bases and J 3 bases; nucleotides not matched to a gene: 8. There are 16 residues in the CDR3. The CDR3 coding sequence is TGTGCCAGCAGTTTAGTGGTCGGGGGACAGGGCTACGAGCAGTACTTC. As protein: CASSLVVGGQGYEQYF.

This clonotype has just a few counts. The chain combines TRBV4-3 with TRBJ1-3, with a weak D call TRBD1 (6 bases). Germline V CDR1 and CDR2: LGHNA, YSLEER. V lost 0 bases and J lost 0, with 21 bases in between. This CDR3 has 20 amino acids. CDR3 region: CASSQEQGRTPLSSGNTIYF. CDR3 in DNA: TGCGCCAGCAGCCAAGAACAGGGTCGCACCCCCTTAAGCTCTGGAAACACCATATATTTT.

This clonotype showed up just a few times. The V and J genes are TRBV18 and TRBJ2-7; unclear D gene. Germline assignment: CDR1 KGHSH and CDR2 LQKENI. CDR3 size: 15 residues. V was shortened by 0 bases and J by 6 bases, with 15 bases between the two germline ends. DNA of the CDR3: TGTGCCAGCTCACCACCGAGTCAAGCAATGGGCGAGCAGTACTTC. Its protein product is CASSPPSQAMGEQYF.

The chain uses TRBV2 and TRBJ1-4; 10 bases map to TRBD1. CDR3 length equals 13 residues. CDR1 and CDR2 from the germline V gene are SNHLY and FYNNEI. Trimming cost V 8 bases and J 7 bases; bases outside gene matches: 4. The CDR3 coding sequence is TGTGCCAGCTACCGGGACAGGGGTGAAAAACTGTTTTTT. Translation: CASYRDRGEKLFF.

This clonotype was recorded many times. V is TRBV18 and J is TRBJ1-2; 8 bases are shared with TRBD1. This CDR3 is 15 amino acids long. From germline, CDR1 is KGHSH and CDR2 LQKENI. V lost 3 bases to trimming and J lost 0 bases; unmatched junction nucleotides: 3. For the CDR3, the DNA is TGTGCCAGCTCACCTGGACAGGGCCCTAACTATGGCTACACCTTC. Protein: CASSPGQGPNYGYTF.